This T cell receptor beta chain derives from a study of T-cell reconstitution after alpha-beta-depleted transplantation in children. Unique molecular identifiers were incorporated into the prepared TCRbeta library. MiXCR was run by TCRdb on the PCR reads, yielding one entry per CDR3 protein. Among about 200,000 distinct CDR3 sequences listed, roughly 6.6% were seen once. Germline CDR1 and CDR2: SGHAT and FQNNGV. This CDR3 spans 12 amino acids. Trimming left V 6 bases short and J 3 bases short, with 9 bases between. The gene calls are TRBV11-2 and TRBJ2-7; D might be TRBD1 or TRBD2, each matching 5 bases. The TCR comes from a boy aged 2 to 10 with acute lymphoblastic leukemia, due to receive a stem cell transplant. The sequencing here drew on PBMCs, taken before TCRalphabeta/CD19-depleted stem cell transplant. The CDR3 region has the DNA TGTGCCAGCAGACGGGACCGCTACGAGCAGTACTTC. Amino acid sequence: CASRRDRYEQYF.